Shown below are 24 T cell receptor beta chains from a single sample sequenced in a study of molecular identifiers for immune sequencing clone quantification. TCRdb ran MiXCR on the PCR reads and lists one entry per CDR3 protein. The sample records about 330,000 distinct CDR3 sequences, 24% being singletons. The material sequenced was naive CD8+ T cells from blood, with Jurkat cell RNA spiked in. Subset here: FACS-sorted CD8+CD4-CCR7+CD45RA+ naive T cells. The source of these receptors is a human donor in good health. Some libraries in this study had Jurkat cell RNA spiked in.

This clonotype was detected only once. Just one base apart from a much larger clone, this may be a read error. The CDR3 does not end in the conserved phenylalanine or tryptophan, so this is likely a read error. The chain is built from TRBV25-1 and TRBJ1-1, with D unclear. Germline V gene data show CDR1 as MGHDK and CDR2 as SYGVNS. The CDR3 length is 16 residues. Between the trimmed V and J ends, which lost 5 bases and 1 base, there was a span of 17 bases. CDR3 bases: TGTGCCAGCAGTTCCACCTTGCACGGTCCGAACACTGAAGCTTTCTTG. This codes for CASSSTLHGPNTEAFL.

This clonotype was seen ten or more times. The chain links TRBV19 to TRBJ2-7; no reliable D call. V was clipped by 2 bases and J by 2 bases, with 10 bases between them. The CDR3 runs to 14 residues. CDR1 and CDR2 from the germline V gene are LNHDA and SQIVND (reference sequence). DNA of the CDR3: TGTGCCAGTAGTATATCTAGTGGGCCCTACGAGCAGTACTTC. It specifies CASSISSGPYEQYF.

This clonotype appeared a few times. This chain links TRBV12-3 or TRBV12-4 with TRBJ2-1, with a possible D match to TRBD1 (5 bases). This CDR3 is built from 15 residues. The V end was cut by 5 bases, the J end by 1 base, with 12 bases between. CDR3 sequence (DNA): TGTGCCAGCAGTCCGGACATGAGTTCCTACAATGAGCAGTTCTTC. Its protein is CASSPDMSSYNEQFF.

This clonotype was found a few times. This chain joins TRBV27 and TRBJ1-6; D possibly corresponds to TRBD1 (6 bases). The CDR3 consists of 15 residues. With 3 bases removed from V and 13 bases from J, the gap between germline ends came to 19 bases. Germline CDR1 reads MNHEY; CDR2 reads SMNVEV (reference sequence). This chain's CDR3 is CASSFRVQGVSPLHF. The CDR3 DNA reads TGTGCCAGCAGTTTTAGGGTACAGGGAGTTTCGCCCCTCCACTTT.

This clonotype was seen at least ten times. The chain couples TRBV14 to TRBJ2-7, with D perhaps assigned TRBD1 or TRBD2 (5 bases each). Trimming removed 4 bases from V and 7 bases from J, with 14 bases in between. The germline V gene encodes CDR1 SGHDN and CDR2 FVKESK. The CDR3 covers 13 residues. The CDR3 DNA is TGTGCCAGCAGCCCGGGGCTTCTGGGGGAGCAGTACTTC. Translated, it gives CASSPGLLGEQYF.

This clonotype appeared a few times. The V and J genes are TRBV7-9 and TRBJ1-2; tentative D call: TRBD1 (5 bases). Per germline, CDR1 SEHNR and CDR2 FQNEAQ (reference sequence). There are 15 residues in the CDR3. Trimming removed 1 base at V and 3 bases at J, with 12 bases between. The CDR3 is CASSLGDGPDYGYTF. CDR3 DNA sequence: TGTGCCAGCAGCTTAGGGGACGGTCCAGACTATGGCTACACCTTC.

The chain is built from TRBV6-2 or TRBV6-3 and TRBJ1-1; D is undetermined. This CDR3 has 13 amino acids. The germline V and J ends were trimmed by 6 bases and 6 bases, with 14 bases remaining between them. From germline, CDR1 is MNHEY and CDR2 SVGEGT. The CDR3 loop reads CASRHVGVAEAFF. DNA for the CDR3: TGTGCCAGCAGACACGTCGGGGTAGCTGAAGCTTTCTTT.

This clonotype was recorded a few times. The chain recombines TRBV27 with TRBJ1-1; D call uncertain. Trimming pared 5 bases from V and 1 base from J, leaving 11 bases between. Germline-derived CDR1 and CDR2 are MNHEY and SMNVEV (reference sequence). The CDR3 is 14 amino acids. CDR3 residues: CASSPFSRNTEAFF. The CDR3 DNA sequence: TGTGCCAGCAGTCCCTTCAGCCGGAACACTGAAGCTTTCTTT.

This clonotype has only a few counts. The chain has TRBV27 and TRBJ2-2; D is perhaps TRBD1 (6 bases). There are 16 residues in the CDR3. Germline V gene sequence: CDR1 MNHEY, CDR2 SMNVEV (reference sequence). V was trimmed by 7 bases and J by 0 bases, leaving 15 bases between them. CDR3 DNA sequence: TGTGCCAGCACTACCGCCGGGACAACGAACACCGGGGAGCTGTTTTTT. Protein: CASTTAGTTNTGELFF.

As to this clonotype: This may be a read error: a much more frequent sequence differs by one nucleotide. Lacking the conserved final phenylalanine or tryptophan, this CDR3 likely reflects a read error. This chain joins TRBV9 and TRBJ2-7; D gene unclear. V was pared by 0 bases and J by 1 base, with 8 bases between. The CDR3 has 14 residues. Germline V lookup: CDR1 SGDLS, CDR2 YYNGEE. The CDR3 DNA sequence: TGTGCCAGCAGCGTAGCTATGGGTTCCTACGAGCAGTACCTC. Its protein product is CASSVAMGSYEQYL.

J is TRBJ2-7 and V is TRBV29-1; 7 bases are a match to TRBD1. V was clipped by 3 bases and J by 3 bases; unmatched bases: 5. Per the germline V gene, CDR1 is SQVTM and CDR2 is ANQGSEA. This CDR3 contains 13 residues. CDR3 in amino acids: CSVEVTGYYEQYF. The CDR3 DNA reads as TGCAGCGTTGAGGTGACAGGGTACTACGAGCAGTACTTC.

This clonotype was detected many times. J is TRBJ1-1 and V is TRBV25-1; D is unclear. Germline V gene sequence: CDR1 MGHDK, CDR2 SYGVNS. V was clipped by 1 base and J by 3 bases, with 9 bases between them. The CDR3 is 14 amino acids. The CDR3 region is CASSEFGSYTEAFF. The CDR3 DNA is TGTGCCAGCAGTGAATTCGGCAGCTACACTGAAGCTTTCTTT.

This clonotype was counted between two and nine times. The V call is TRBV4-1, the J call TRBJ1-1; no definite D call. The CDR3 is 14 residues long. V lost 3 bases and J lost 1, with 9 bases in between. Germline values: CDR1 MGHRA, CDR2 YSYEKL. This CDR3 reads CASSHPVGNTEAFF. Written as DNA, the CDR3 is TGCGCCAGCAGCCATCCAGTCGGGAACACTGAAGCTTTCTTT.

This clonotype was recorded a few times. The CDR3 DNA reads TGTGCCAGCAGCCAAGGGACAGGGACCCACGAGCAGTACTTC. Protein sequence: CASSQGTGTHEQYF. The V gene is TRBV5-6, the J gene TRBJ2-7; 9 bases agree with TRBD1. V dropped 4 bases and J dropped 5; count of bases not matched to a gene: 7. Germline CDR1 SGHDT, CDR2 YYEEEE. The CDR3 runs 14 residues.

This clonotype has more than one count but fewer than ten. The chain links TRBV5-8 to TRBJ2-2, with TRBD1 matching over 7 bases. Germline V gene sequence: CDR1 SGHTS, CDR2 YDEGEE. Trimming removed 0 bases from V and 5 bases from J; junction bases left unmatched: 4. The CDR3 covers 15 residues. Written as DNA, the CDR3 is TGTGCCAGCAGCTTGGAACAGGGGATAACCGGGGAGCTGTTTTTT. Protein sequence: CASSLEQGITGELFF.

About this clonotype itself: Being one base from a much bigger clone, this may be a read error. The chain joins TRBV2 to TRBJ2-1; D is unclear. The length of the CDR3 is 12 residues. Per germline, CDR1 SNHLY and CDR2 FYNNEI. V was pared by 4 bases and J by 10 bases, with 11 bases between. The chain's CDR3 is CASSAGGPEQFF. CDR3 coding DNA: TGTGCCAGCAGTGCGGGTGGCCCCGAGCAGTTCTTC.

There are many counts of this clonotype. The chain links TRBV30 to TRBJ1-2; 9 bases match TRBD1. Germline V gives CDR1 GTSNPN, CDR2 SVGIG (reference sequence). After removal of 8 bases from V and 6 bases from J, the junction contained 10 bases not matched to a gene. CDR3 length: 13 amino acids. The CDR3 nucleotides are TGTGCCCGAGAGGGACAGGGTATAGATGGCTACACCTTC. It specifies CAREGQGIDGYTF.

The chain joins TRBV11-3 to TRBJ2-7; D perhaps matches TRBD1 (6 bases). This CDR3 has 14 amino acids. V lost 5 bases to trimming and J lost 1 base, with 12 bases between them. Germline CDR1 and CDR2: SGHNT and YENEEA. CDR3: CASSPDGTSYEQYF. In DNA, the CDR3 is TGTGCCAGCAGCCCGGACGGGACATCCTACGAGCAGTACTTC.

The chain employs TRBV20-1 and TRBJ2-3; a possible D gene is TRBD1 (6 bases). Trimming removed 8 bases from V and 2 bases from J, with 17 bases in between. The germline CDR1 and CDR2 sequences are DFQATT and SNEGSKA (reference sequence). CDR3 size: 14 residues. The CDR3 DNA is TGCAGTTCTCGGACAGAATCCTCCACAGATACGCAGTATTTT. Translation: CSSRTESSTDTQYF.

Details on this clonotype: One junction end disagrees with the germline gene, perhaps due to a read error. The J gene is TRBJ2-7, the V gene TRBV20-1; no firm D call. The CDR3 is 12 amino acids. CDR1 and CDR2 from the germline V gene are DFQATT and SNEGSKA (reference sequence). CDR3 in amino acids: CSASWLTYEQHF. CDR3 DNA sequence: TGCAGTGCCTCGTGGCTCACCTACGAGCAGCACTTC.

This clonotype showed up just a few times. The rearrangement uses TRBV4-3 and TRBJ1-4; TRBD1 is a possible D gene (6 bases). CDR1 and CDR2 from the germline V gene are LGHNA and YSLEER. V lost 2 bases to trimming and J lost 7 bases, with 20 bases between them. CDR3 length: 17 amino acids. CDR3 bases: TGCGCCAGCAGCCAAATGGACAGCCGTCCTAACCTTGAAAAACTGTTTTTT. Translation gives CASSQMDSRPNLEKLFF.

This clonotype occurred many times. The CDR3 DNA reads TGTGCCAGCAGTTACCAAGTCCCGGGACCGCGGGTCTCACCCCTCCACTTT. This codes for CASSYQVPGPRVSPLHF. The V call is TRBV6-5, the J call TRBJ1-6; D possibly corresponds to TRBD1 (5 bases). CDR1 is MNHEY and CDR2 is SVGAGI in the germline V gene. Trimming took off 2 bases at V and 10 bases at J, with 21 bases between the two ends. This CDR3 is 17 amino acids long.

This clonotype was seen only a few times. The chain combines TRBV7-9 with TRBJ2-7; 7 bases align to TRBD2. The J segment lost 2 bases and the V segment lost 5 bases, leaving 9 bases of the junction unmatched. This CDR3 is 15 amino acids long. CDR1 and CDR2 from the germline V gene are SEHNR and FQNEAQ (reference sequence). The CDR3 sequence: CASSPPASGAYEQYF. In DNA, the CDR3 is TGTGCCAGCAGCCCACCCGCTAGCGGAGCCTACGAGCAGTACTTC.

Note on this clonotype: Being one base from a much bigger clone, this may be a read error. Since no conserved phenylalanine or tryptophan closes the CDR3, a read error is the likely cause. The rearrangement links TRBV4-2 to TRBJ2-3; 7 bases align to TRBD2. The CDR3 runs 16 residues. The V gene's germline CDR1 is LGHNA and CDR2 YNFKEQ. The CDR3, as DNA: TGCGCCAGCAGCCAAGATTTTACTAGCGGCACAGATACGCAGTATCTT. This encodes CASSQDFTSGTDTQYL.